The 19 T cell receptor beta chains below come from one sample, sequenced in a study of T cell clonotyping in hematopoietic cell transplantation. Data came from immunoSEQ multiplex PCR; TCRdb stores just in-frame clones and leaves some out. This table holds 7,300 or so clones, approximately 96% found once. Sequences were derived from PBMCs, sampled 30 days after allogeneic stem cell transplant. The source of these receptors is a male patient between 35 and 55 years old who had an allogeneic stem cell transplant from a related donor, so the T cells may come from the graft donor. Some clones in this sample may be carry-over from other donors' samples.

V usage is TRBV7-3 and J usage is TRBJ2-7; the D gene is possibly TRBD1 (6 bases). V was shortened by 2 bases and J by 2 bases, with 10 bases between the two germline ends. CDR1 is SGHTA, CDR2 FQGTGA, per germline. The CDR3 extends over 14 amino acids. In nucleotides, the CDR3 is TGTGCCAGCAGCTTAGAGGGGGACCCCTACGAGCAGTACTTC. Encoded protein: CASSLEGDPYEQYF.

The V and J genes are TRBV6-6 and TRBJ1-2; 10 positions match TRBD1. In germline, CDR1 is MNHNY, CDR2 SVGAGI (reference sequence). The CDR3 extends over 12 amino acids. The V gene end was trimmed by 8 bases and the J gene end by 10 bases; junction bases not matched to a gene: 7. CDR3 bases: TGTGCCAGCTCAGCCGGGACAGGGGTCTACACCTTC. The encoded protein is CASSAGTGVYTF.

J is TRBJ1-2 and V is TRBV29-1; D call uncertain. This CDR3 has 10 amino acids. The V end was cut by 5 bases, the J end by 2 bases, with 3 bases between. Germline V CDR1 and CDR2: SQVTM, ANQGSEA. The CDR3 DNA is TGCAGCGTTTGGAACTATGGCTACACCTTC. This gives the protein CSVWNYGYTF.

This rearrangement joins TRBV4-3 to TRBJ1-2; D remains unclear. CDR3 length equals 13 residues. CDR1 and CDR2 from the germline V gene are LGHNA and YSLEER. V was pared by 1 base and J by 7 bases, with 10 bases between. CDR3 nucleotides: TGCGCCAGCAGCCAAGCCCTGGGTTCTGGCTACACCTTC. It encodes CASSQALGSGYTF.

This clone was seen only once. This chain joins TRBV27 and TRBJ1-6; 9 bases align to TRBD1. The CDR3 has 15 residues. V gave up 7 bases and J gave up 9 bases; unmatched junction bases: 10. Per germline, CDR1 MNHEY and CDR2 SMNVEV (reference sequence). CDR3 nucleotide sequence: TGTGCCAGCACACAGGGGGCGGGCCGGATTTCACCCCTCCACTTT. Translation: CASTQGAGRISPLHF.

The CDR3 loop reads CASSPTQGQGSTNQPQHF. CDR3 coding DNA: TGCGCCAGCAGCCCCACGCAGGGACAGGGCAGTACCAATCAGCCCCAGCATTTT. This rearrangement joins TRBV4-1 to TRBJ1-5; 9 bases are a match to TRBD1. The CDR3 has 18 residues. Germline V CDR1 and CDR2: MGHRA, YSYEKL. Germline trimming cut 4 bases from V and 3 bases from J; bases unmatched to any gene: 13.

This rearrangement joins TRBV28 to TRBJ1-2; the D is unclear. Germline CDR1 is MDHEN and CDR2 is SYDVKM. The V and J ends lost 1 base and 10 bases respectively, with 10 bases between them. The CDR3 runs 12 residues. The CDR3 sequence is CASSLFAPVYTF. The CDR3 coding sequence is TGTGCCAGCAGTTTATTCGCCCCTGTCTACACCTTC.

This clone has a single count. The genes are TRBV30 and TRBJ1-2; D is unresolved. This CDR3 has 13 residues. Germline CDR1 GTSNPN, CDR2 SVGIG (reference sequence). Between the trimmed V and J ends, which lost 0 bases and 4 bases, there was a span of 9 bases. CDR3 in amino acids: CAWSVGISYGYTF. CDR3 DNA: TGTGCCTGGAGTGTGGGCATTTCCTATGGCTACACCTTC.

The V gene is TRBV19, the J gene TRBJ2-2; no firm D call. Germline V gives CDR1 LNHDA, CDR2 SQIVND (reference sequence). The V end lost 3 bases, the J end lost 1 base, and 9 bases lay between the germline ends. The CDR3 has 15 residues. The CDR3 nucleotides are TGTGCCAGTAGTATCTATTCGGAGAACACCGGGGAGCTGTTTTTT. Translation gives CASSIYSENTGELFF.

The DNA of the CDR3 is TGTGCCAGCAGCAGAACAGGGAGCTCCTACGAGCAGTACTTC. This sequence encodes CASSRTGSSYEQYF. The chain combines TRBV6-5 with TRBJ2-7; TRBD1 is a possible D gene (6 bases). Per germline, CDR1 MNHEY and CDR2 SVGAGI. V was cut by 6 bases and J by 0 bases, with 12 bases left in between. CDR3 length equals 14 residues.

The V gene is TRBV2, the J gene TRBJ2-2; D is perhaps TRBD1 (6 bases). V dropped 4 bases and J dropped 4 bases, with 10 bases sitting between them. This CDR3 has 14 amino acids. CDR1 SNHLY and CDR2 FYNNEI come from the germline V gene. This chain's CDR3 is CASSAGTFTGELFF. In DNA, the CDR3 is TGTGCCAGCAGTGCCGGGACATTCACCGGGGAGCTGTTTTTT.

This clone was picked up one time. The chain couples TRBV30 to TRBJ2-6; D call uncertain. Per the germline V gene, CDR1 is GTSNPN and CDR2 is SVGIG (reference sequence). V lost 4 bases to trimming and J lost 3 bases, with 10 bases between them. CDR3 size: 14 residues. This CDR3 reads CAWNIWGGANVLTF. In nucleotides, the CDR3 is TGTGCCTGGAATATCTGGGGTGGGGCCAACGTCCTGACTTTC.

The chain joins TRBV4-1 to TRBJ2-2; 10 nucleotides line up with TRBD2. CDR3 length: 17 amino acids. After removal of 3 bases from V and 1 base from J, the junction contained 5 bases not matched to a gene. Germline V CDR1 and CDR2: MGHRA, YSYEKL. The chain's CDR3 is CASSHLLAGRNTGELFF. The CDR3 DNA is TGCGCCAGCAGCCACTTACTAGCGGGAAGGAACACCGGGGAGCTGTTTTTT.

This chain uses TRBV5-1 with TRBJ2-5; 8 bases agree with TRBD2. This CDR3 region has 17 residues. V lost 0 bases and J lost 2; bases outside the gene matches: 9. Germline V gene data show CDR1 as SGHRS and CDR2 as YFSETQ. The CDR3: CASSLAVSGAPQETQYF. In DNA, the CDR3 is TGCGCCAGCAGCTTGGCGGTTAGCGGGGCCCCACAAGAGACCCAGTACTTC.

The V gene is TRBV19, the J gene TRBJ2-3; TRBD1 might be the D (6 bases). The CDR3 length is 14 residues. CDR1 and CDR2 (germline): LNHDA, SQIVND (reference sequence). V was cut by 2 bases and J by 4 bases, with 10 bases left in between. The CDR3 DNA sequence: TGTGCCAGTAGTATAACGCCAGGGGCAGATACGCAGTATTTT. Amino acid sequence: CASSITPGADTQYF.

The chain links TRBV28 to TRBJ1-2; D not resolved. Trimming took 7 bases from V and 4 from J, leaving 13 bases between them. The CDR3 has 13 amino acids. Germline V gives CDR1 MDHEN, CDR2 SYDVKM. This CDR3 reads CASTSGSRYGYTF. CDR3 nucleotide sequence: TGTGCCAGCACCTCGGGGTCTCGCTATGGCTACACCTTC.

V gene TRBV2 combines with J gene TRBJ1-2, with D maybe TRBD1 (6 bases). The ends were cut back, 8 bases at V and 0 bases at J, with 10 bases in the middle. The CDR3 is 13 residues long. Germline-derived CDR1 and CDR2 are SNHLY and FYNNEI. The CDR3 DNA sequence: TGTGCCAGCCGAAGACAGGCTAACTATGGCTACACCTTC. It codes for CASRRQANYGYTF.

CDR3 region: CASLTSTVQYF. Here the CDR3 DNA reads TGTGCCAGCCTGACTAGCACGGTGCAGTACTTC. The chain has TRBV2 and TRBJ2-7, with TRBD2 matching 7 bases. The germline CDR1 and CDR2 sequences are SNHLY and FYNNEI. J lost 9 bases, V lost 8 bases, and 7 bases had no gene match. The length of the CDR3 is 11 residues.

This sequence joins TRBV29-1 and TRBJ1-2; D possibly corresponds to TRBD1 (5 bases). Germline CDR1 SQVTM, CDR2 ANQGSEA. The CDR3 has 13 amino acids. Between the trimmed V and J ends, which lost 4 bases and 0 bases, there was a span of 9 bases. CDR3: CSVGGGANYGYTF. The CDR3 DNA is TGCAGCGTTGGTGGAGGGGCTAACTATGGCTACACCTTC.